These 16 T cell receptor beta chains were all obtained from the same sample, sequenced in a study of identical twins (TCRdb year 2016). The method was 5' RACE. Instrument on record: Illumina HiSeq 2000. The public reads were quality trimmed at Q25 with fastp and then assembled into clones with MiXCR by TCRdb, keeping productive beta chains. Under each unique CDR3 protein, matching rows form one entry showing the most common genes and DNA. This sample has 450,000 to 650,000 distinct CDR3 sequences in its table, and about 15% of those were observed once. The biggest ten clones account for more than 0.4% of the sample. The same sample was also studied in work on yellow fever vaccine responses in identical twins.

What was sequenced was CD4+ T cells sorted from blood. The receptors were sampled from a woman younger than 30 in good health.

V and J are TRBV9 and TRBJ2-6; 7 nucleotides line up with TRBD1. Germline lookup yields CDR1 SGDLS and CDR2 YYNGEE. The CDR3 runs to 18 residues. V lost 0 bases and J lost 0; bases outside the gene matches: 6. The CDR3 DNA reads as TGTGCCAGCAGCGTAGGAGGGGGCTTTAGCTCTGGGGCCAACGTCCTGACTTTC. Translation: CASSVGGGFSSGANVLTF.

V and J are TRBV6-1 and TRBJ1-4; 7 bases agree with TRBD1. In germline, CDR1 is MNHNS, CDR2 SASEGT. The CDR3 sequence is 14 residues long. Unmatched junction bases numbered 5, after V lost 5 bases and J lost 5 bases. CDR3 protein: CASSPGTENEKLFF. In nucleotides, the CDR3 is TGTGCCAGCAGTCCCGGGACAGAGAATGAAAAACTGTTTTTT.

This clonotype was detected only a few times. V and J are TRBV11-2 and TRBJ1-6, with 11 bases aligning to TRBD1. This CDR3 has 15 amino acids. V lost 10 bases and J lost 1; bases outside the gene matches: 3. Germline V lookup: CDR1 SGHAT, CDR2 FQNNGV. CDR3 in DNA: TGTGCCACTCGGGACAGGGGGTCCTATAATTCACCCCTCCACTTT. It encodes CATRDRGSYNSPLHF.

A few counts support this clonotype. CDR3 region: CSAISAGVGETQYF. The CDR3 region has the DNA TGCAGTGCTATAAGCGCCGGAGTTGGAGAGACCCAGTACTTC. The V gene is TRBV20-1, the J gene TRBJ2-5; D unclear. The germline V and J ends were trimmed by 4 bases and 4 bases, with 16 bases remaining between them. Per germline, CDR1 DFQATT and CDR2 SNEGSKA (reference sequence). The CDR3 consists of 14 residues.

This clonotype was detected a few times. The DNA of the CDR3 is TGTGCCAGCAGACCCGCTGGGGCCCTACACAATGAGCAGTTCTTC. Translation gives CASRPAGALHNEQFF. This chain links TRBV25-1 with TRBJ2-1; a possible D gene is TRBD1 (5 bases). The germline gives CDR1 MGHDK, CDR2 SYGVNS. The CDR3 runs to 15 residues. Trimming pared 6 bases from V and 5 bases from J, leaving 17 bases between. Complete variable domain (other parts from reference TRBV25-1 and TRBJ2-1): EADIYQTPRYLVIGTGKKITLECSQTMGHDKMYWYQQDPGMELHLIHYSYGVNSTEKGDLSSESTVSRIRTEHFPLTLESARPSHTSQYLCASRPAGALHNEQFFGPGTRLTVL.

This clonotype was seen at least ten times. The V and J genes are TRBV7-9 and TRBJ2-3; 9 bases agree with TRBD1. The CDR3 has 14 residues. The trim removed 2 bases at V and 7 bases at J, leaving 4 bases unmatched. The germline gives CDR1 SEHNR, CDR2 FQNEAQ (reference sequence). The CDR3 is CASSLTGGAYTQYF. The CDR3 coding sequence is TGTGCCAGCAGCTTAACAGGGGGCGCCTATACGCAGTATTTT.

This clonotype was seen a few times. V usage is TRBV18 and J usage is TRBJ2-3, with D maybe TRBD2 (5 bases). This CDR3 is 12 amino acids long. Germline CDR1 KGHSH, CDR2 LQKENI. V was clipped by 2 bases and J by 8 bases, with 8 bases between them. The CDR3 spells CASSPASGTQYF. CDR3 nucleotides: TGTGCCAGCTCACCAGCAAGCGGTACGCAGTATTTT.

The V and J genes are TRBV6-1 and TRBJ2-1; TRBD2 matches at 10 bases. The junction had 9 bases not matched to a gene; V was cut back by 6 bases and J by 7 bases. The germline gives CDR1 MNHNS, CDR2 SASEGT. The CDR3 has 15 amino acids. The CDR3 loop reads CASRPSSGSWNEQFF. Written as DNA, the CDR3 is TGTGCCAGCAGGCCGTCTAGCGGGAGCTGGAATGAGCAGTTCTTC.

This clonotype appeared a few times. The chain uses TRBV2 and TRBJ2-7; TRBD1 agrees at 11 bases. Germline V gene data show CDR1 as SNHLY and CDR2 as FYNNEI. This CDR3 region has 14 residues. Unmatched junction bases numbered 10, after V lost 8 bases and J lost 7 bases. CDR3 nucleotide sequence: TGTGCCAGCTCCGGGACAGGGGGATCGGGGGAGCAGTACTTC. It is translated as CASSGTGGSGEQYF.

The chain has TRBV6-6 and TRBJ2-1, with no clear D. Germline-derived CDR1 and CDR2 are MNHNY and SVGAGI (reference sequence). V lost 4 bases and J 7 bases, leaving 8 bases between the germline ends. This CDR3 has 12 amino acids. The DNA of the CDR3 is TGTGCCAGCAGTTTCCTCTCGAATGAGCAGTTCTTC. It codes for CASSFLSNEQFF.

This clonotype was recorded a few times. The CDR3 is CASSRTQNNEQFF. CDR3 DNA: TGTGCCAGCAGCAGAACCCAAAACAATGAGCAGTTCTTC. This rearrangement joins TRBV27 to TRBJ2-1; D gene unclear. This CDR3 has 13 residues. V gave up 6 bases and J gave up 5 bases, with 11 bases separating them. The germline gives CDR1 MNHEY, CDR2 SMNVEV (reference sequence).

There are a few counts of this clonotype. The V call is TRBV28, the J call TRBJ2-4; 9 nucleotides agree with TRBD2. Germline CDR1 MDHEN, CDR2 SYDVKM. V lost 5 bases, J lost 7 bases, and 24 bases stayed unmatched. This CDR3 has 20 residues. The DNA of the CDR3 is TGTGCCAGCAGTCTTCCAACCGGGACTAGCAGTGTGGGGCCATTCAACATTCAGTACTTC. Protein: CASSLPTGTSSVGPFNIQYF.

This clonotype was found a few times. This sequence joins TRBV5-4 and TRBJ2-1; 8 nucleotides match TRBD2. CDR1 SGHNT and CDR2 YYREEE come from the germline V gene (reference sequence). The CDR3 spans 20 residues. The J segment lost 2 bases and the V segment lost 1 base, leaving 17 bases of the junction unmatched. CDR3 loop: CASSLRSSGVYMTPYNEQFF. In DNA form, the CDR3 reads TGTGCCAGCAGCTTGCGGAGTAGCGGGGTTTACATGACCCCCTACAATGAGCAGTTCTTC.

The V gene is TRBV2, the J gene TRBJ2-7; D gene ambiguous. Germline-derived CDR1 and CDR2 are SNHLY and FYNNEI. Trimming left V 3 bases short and J 3 bases short, with 18 bases between. CDR3 length: 16 amino acids. The CDR3 region has the DNA TGTGCCAGCAGTGATAAGGTCTTCCCAAACAGCTACGAGCAGTACTTC. Amino acids: CASSDKVFPNSYEQYF.

The chain couples TRBV6-5 to TRBJ2-7, with D possibly called TRBD1 or TRBD2 (7 bases each). This CDR3 region has 16 residues. CDR1 and CDR2 (germline): MNHEY, SVGAGI. V was shortened by 4 bases and J by 2 bases, with 18 bases between the two germline ends. This CDR3 reads CASSLGGGGKAYEQYF. The CDR3 DNA sequence: TGTGCCAGCAGTTTGGGAGGGGGCGGAAAGGCCTACGAGCAGTACTTC.

The V and J genes are TRBV7-8 and TRBJ2-1, with D maybe TRBD1 (6 bases). Deletions cut 5 bases from V and 3 bases from J, with 17 bases between. Germline CDR1 SGHVS, CDR2 FQNEAQ. This CDR3 comprises 16 residues. The CDR3: CASSLRDRDIYNEQFF. The CDR3 DNA reads TGTGCCAGCAGCCTCCGGGACCGGGACATCTACAATGAGCAGTTCTTC.